The 9 T cell receptor beta chains presented below share a single source sample, sequenced in a study of STAT5B mutations in CD4+ large granular lymphocyte leukemia. Measured with immunoSEQ multiplex PCR; TCRdb has only the in-frame clones, and not every one. The sample holds some 29,000 clones, roughly three quarters seen once. The sequencing sample was made of CD4+ T cells from blood buffy coats. The receptors were sampled from a human donor in good health.

This chain uses TRBV11-2 with TRBJ2-1; tentatively, D is TRBD1 (6 bases). CDR1 and CDR2 (germline): SGHAT, FQNNGV. V gave up 5 bases and J gave up 4 bases, with 9 bases separating them. CDR3 length: 13 residues. The CDR3 DNA follows: TGTGCCAGCAGCGTGGACAGATACAATGAGCAGTTCTTC. Its translation is CASSVDRYNEQFF.

This clone was detected only a few times. The J gene is TRBJ1-1, the V gene TRBV6-1; 9 bases fit TRBD1. This CDR3 contains 12 residues. V lost 8 bases to trimming and J lost 5 bases; unmatched junction nucleotides: 3. Germline CDR1 reads MNHNS; CDR2 reads SASEGT. This CDR3 is CASGTGITEAFF. The CDR3 nucleotides are TGTGCCAGCGGGACAGGGATAACTGAAGCTTTCTTT.

This clone was seen a few times. V and J are TRBV19 and TRBJ2-3; the D gene is possibly TRBD1 (5 bases). The CDR3 is made up of 13 amino acids. Per the germline V gene, CDR1 is LNHDA and CDR2 is SQIVND (reference sequence). The V end was cut by 7 bases, the J end by 1 base, with 9 bases between. The CDR3 DNA sequence: TGTGCCAGTAAGGGCAGGGGCACAGATACGCAGTATTTT. It encodes CASKGRGTDTQYF. The full variable domain, in which reference TRBV19 and TRBJ2-3 provide the parts outside the CDR3, is DGGITQSPKYLFRKEGQNVTLSCEQNLNHDAMYWYRQDPGQGLRLIYYSQIVNDFQKGDIAEGYSVSREKKESFPLTVTSAQKNPTAFYLCASKGRGTDTQYFGPGTRLTVL.

The chain employs TRBV4-3 and TRBJ2-1, with TRBD2 as a possible D gene (5 bases). With 0 bases removed from V and 15 bases from J, the gap between germline ends came to 15 bases. CDR1 and CDR2 from the germline V gene are LGHNA and YSLEER. The CDR3 runs to 13 residues. CDR3 coding DNA: TGCGCCAGCAGCCAAGATCGAGGGTCCCGGCGGTTCTTC. Its protein is CASSQDRGSRRFF.

J is TRBJ1-3 and V is TRBV21-1. TRBV21-1 is a pseudogene segment. This CDR3 has 17 residues. DNA for the CDR3: TGTGCCAGCAGCAAAGGCGGTGGCGGAAGTTACGGGAACACCATATATTTT. This encodes CASSKGGGGSYGNTIYF.

V and J are TRBV28 and TRBJ2-1; D may match TRBD1 or TRBD2 (5 bases each). The CDR3 runs 15 residues. Looked up from germline, CDR1 is MDHEN and CDR2 is SYDVKM. V was pared by 5 bases and J by 9 bases, with 20 bases between. The CDR3 loop is CASSHRIAASGEQFF. The DNA for the CDR3 is TGTGCCAGCAGTCACAGGATTGCCGCGAGCGGTGAGCAGTTCTTC.

The gene calls are TRBV19 and TRBJ2-7; perhaps TRBD1 as D (6 bases). V gave up 9 bases and J gave up 1 base, with 13 bases separating them. The CDR3 has 13 residues. Germline V gives CDR1 LNHDA, CDR2 SQIVND (reference sequence). The CDR3 reads CARIQGLSYEQYV. In DNA form, the CDR3 reads TGTGCCAGGATACAGGGTTTGTCCTACGAGCAGTACGTC.

The chain uses TRBV7-9 and TRBJ1-1; D possibly corresponds to TRBD1 (5 bases). The V end lost 3 bases, the J end lost 3 bases, and 11 bases lay between the germline ends. This CDR3 is 14 amino acids long. The V gene's germline CDR1 is SEHNR and CDR2 FQNEAQ (reference sequence). The chain's CDR3 is CASSFLGGDTEAFF. Written as DNA, the CDR3 is TGTGCCAGCAGCTTCCTCGGGGGGGACACTGAAGCTTTCTTT.

The chain joins TRBV7-2 to TRBJ2-2; 12 bases fit TRBD2. The CDR3 has 16 residues. From germline, CDR1 is SGHTA and CDR2 FQGNSA. Unmatched junction bases numbered 7, after V lost 5 bases and J lost 6 bases. CDR3 in amino acids: CASSLASGGAPGELFF. CDR3 DNA: TGTGCCAGCAGCCTCGCTAGCGGGGGGGCCCCCGGGGAGCTGTTTTTT.